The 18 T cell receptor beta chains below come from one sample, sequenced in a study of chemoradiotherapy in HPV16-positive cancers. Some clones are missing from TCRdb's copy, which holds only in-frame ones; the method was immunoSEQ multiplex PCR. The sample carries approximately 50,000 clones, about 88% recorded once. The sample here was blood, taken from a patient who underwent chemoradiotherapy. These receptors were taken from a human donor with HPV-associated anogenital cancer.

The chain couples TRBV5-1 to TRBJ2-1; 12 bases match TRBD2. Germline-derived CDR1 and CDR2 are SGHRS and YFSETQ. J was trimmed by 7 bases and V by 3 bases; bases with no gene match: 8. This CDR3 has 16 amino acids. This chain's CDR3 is CASSSGLAGRLNEQFF. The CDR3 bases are TGCGCCAGCAGCTCCGGACTAGCGGGGAGGTTAAATGAGCAGTTCTTC. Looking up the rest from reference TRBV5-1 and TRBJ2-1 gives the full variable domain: KAGVTQTPRYLIKTRGQQVTLSCSPISGHRSVSWYQQTPGQGLQFLFEYFSETQRNKGNFPGRFSGRQFSNSRSEMNVSTLELGDSALYLCASSSGLAGRLNEQFFGPGTRLTVL.

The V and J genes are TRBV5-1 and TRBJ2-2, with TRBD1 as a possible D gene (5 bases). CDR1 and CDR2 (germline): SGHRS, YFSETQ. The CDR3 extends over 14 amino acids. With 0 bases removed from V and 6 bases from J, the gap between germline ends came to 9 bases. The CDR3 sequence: CASSLGQLPGELFF. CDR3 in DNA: TGCGCCAGCAGCTTGGGACAGTTACCCGGGGAGCTGTTTTTT.

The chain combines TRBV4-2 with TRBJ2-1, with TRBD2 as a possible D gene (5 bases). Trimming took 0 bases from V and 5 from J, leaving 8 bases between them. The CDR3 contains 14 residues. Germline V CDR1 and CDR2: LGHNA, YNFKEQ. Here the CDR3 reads CASSQDLEDNEQFF. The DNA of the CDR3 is TGTGCCAGCAGCCAAGATTTGGAGGACAATGAGCAGTTCTTC.

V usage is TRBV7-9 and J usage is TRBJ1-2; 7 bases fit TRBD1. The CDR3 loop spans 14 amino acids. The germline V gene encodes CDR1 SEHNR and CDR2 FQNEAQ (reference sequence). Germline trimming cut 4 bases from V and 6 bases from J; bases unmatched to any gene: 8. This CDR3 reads CASSSRPTGDGYTF. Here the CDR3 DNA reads TGTGCCAGCAGCTCCCGGCCCACAGGGGATGGCTACACCTTC.

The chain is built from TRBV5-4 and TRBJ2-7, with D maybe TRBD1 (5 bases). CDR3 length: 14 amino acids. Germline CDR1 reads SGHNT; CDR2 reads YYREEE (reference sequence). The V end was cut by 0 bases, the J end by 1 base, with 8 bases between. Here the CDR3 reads CASSLESGSYEQYF. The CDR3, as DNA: TGTGCCAGCAGCTTGGAATCAGGGTCCTACGAGCAGTACTTC.

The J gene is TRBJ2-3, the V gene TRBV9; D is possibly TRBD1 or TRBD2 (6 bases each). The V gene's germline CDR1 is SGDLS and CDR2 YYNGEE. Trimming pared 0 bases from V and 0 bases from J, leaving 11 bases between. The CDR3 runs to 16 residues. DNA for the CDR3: TGTGCCAGCAGCGTAGCTACGGGGGCCAGCACAGATACGCAGTATTTT. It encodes CASSVATGASTDTQYF.

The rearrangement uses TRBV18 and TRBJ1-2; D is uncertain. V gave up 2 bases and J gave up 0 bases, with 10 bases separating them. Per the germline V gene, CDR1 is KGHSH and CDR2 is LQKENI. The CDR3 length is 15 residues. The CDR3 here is CASSPGSNTNYGYTF. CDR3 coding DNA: TGTGCCAGCTCACCAGGGAGCAATACTAACTATGGCTACACCTTC.

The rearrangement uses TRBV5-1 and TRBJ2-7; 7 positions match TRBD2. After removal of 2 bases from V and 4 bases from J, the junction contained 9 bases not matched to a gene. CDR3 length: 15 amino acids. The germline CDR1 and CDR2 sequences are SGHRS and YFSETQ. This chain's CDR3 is CASSFSPGGPYEQYF. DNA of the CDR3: TGCGCCAGCAGCTTTTCCCCGGGAGGCCCGTACGAGCAGTACTTC.

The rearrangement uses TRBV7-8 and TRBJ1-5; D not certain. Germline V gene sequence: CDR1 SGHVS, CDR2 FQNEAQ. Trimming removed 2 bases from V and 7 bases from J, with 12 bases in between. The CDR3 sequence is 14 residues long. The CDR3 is CASSLSTRTQPQHF. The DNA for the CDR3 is TGTGCCAGCAGCTTATCAACCCGGACCCAGCCCCAGCATTTT.

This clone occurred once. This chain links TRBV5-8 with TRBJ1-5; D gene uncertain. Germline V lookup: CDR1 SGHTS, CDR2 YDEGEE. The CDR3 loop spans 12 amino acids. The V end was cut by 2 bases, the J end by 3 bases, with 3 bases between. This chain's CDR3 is CASSFPNQPQHF. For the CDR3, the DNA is TGTGCCAGCAGCTTTCCCAATCAGCCCCAGCATTTT.

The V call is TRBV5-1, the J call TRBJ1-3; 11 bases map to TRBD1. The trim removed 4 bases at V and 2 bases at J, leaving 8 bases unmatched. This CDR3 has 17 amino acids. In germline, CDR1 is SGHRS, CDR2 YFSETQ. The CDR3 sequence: CASSEQGQGVAGNTIYF. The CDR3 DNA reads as TGCGCCAGCAGCGAGCAGGGACAGGGGGTCGCTGGAAACACCATATATTTT.

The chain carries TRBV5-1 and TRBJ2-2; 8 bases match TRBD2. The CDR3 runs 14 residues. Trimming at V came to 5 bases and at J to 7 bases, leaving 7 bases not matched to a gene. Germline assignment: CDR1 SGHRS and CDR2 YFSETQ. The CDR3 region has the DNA TGCGCCAGCAGTGGGACTAGGAAGGTCGGGGAGCTGTTTTTT. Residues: CASSGTRKVGELFF.

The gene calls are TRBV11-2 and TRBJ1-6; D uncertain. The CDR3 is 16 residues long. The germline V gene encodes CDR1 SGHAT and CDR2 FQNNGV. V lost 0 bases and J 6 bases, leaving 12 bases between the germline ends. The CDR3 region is CASSLDHGGINSPLHF. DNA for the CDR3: TGTGCCAGCAGCTTAGATCATGGAGGAATTAATTCACCCCTCCACTTT.

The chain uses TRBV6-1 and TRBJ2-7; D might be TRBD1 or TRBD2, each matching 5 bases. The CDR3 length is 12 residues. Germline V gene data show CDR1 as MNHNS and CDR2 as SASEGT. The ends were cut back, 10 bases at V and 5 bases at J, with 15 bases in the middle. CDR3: CATATVGDEQYF. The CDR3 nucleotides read TGTGCCACTGCTACGGTGGGGGACGAGCAGTACTTC.

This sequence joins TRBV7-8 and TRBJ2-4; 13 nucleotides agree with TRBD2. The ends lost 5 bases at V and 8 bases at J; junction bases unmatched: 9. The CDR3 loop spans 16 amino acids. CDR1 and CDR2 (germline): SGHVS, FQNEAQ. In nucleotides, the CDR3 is TGTGCCAGCAGCCCTTGGACTAGCGGGAGTGGGGACATTCAGTACTTC. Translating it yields CASSPWTSGSGDIQYF.

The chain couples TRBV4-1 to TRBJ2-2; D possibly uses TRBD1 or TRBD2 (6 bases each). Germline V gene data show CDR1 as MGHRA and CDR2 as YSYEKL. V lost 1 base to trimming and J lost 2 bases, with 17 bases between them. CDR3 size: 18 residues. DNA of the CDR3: TGCGCCAGCAGCCAAGTCAGTATCATCGGGGGCAACACCGGGGAGCTGTTTTTT. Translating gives CASSQVSIIGGNTGELFF.

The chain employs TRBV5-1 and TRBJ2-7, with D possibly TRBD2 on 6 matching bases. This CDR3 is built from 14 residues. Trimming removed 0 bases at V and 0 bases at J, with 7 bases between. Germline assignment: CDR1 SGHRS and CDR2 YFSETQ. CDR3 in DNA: TGCGCCAGCAGCTTGGTGGACTACTCCTACGAGCAGTACTTC. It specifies CASSLVDYSYEQYF.

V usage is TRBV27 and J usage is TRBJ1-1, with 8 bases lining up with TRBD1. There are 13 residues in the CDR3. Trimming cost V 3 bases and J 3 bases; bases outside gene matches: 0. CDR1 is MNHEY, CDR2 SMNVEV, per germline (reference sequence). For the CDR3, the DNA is TGTGCCAGCAGTTTCAGGGGGCACACTGAAGCTTTCTTT. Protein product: CASSFRGHTEAFF.